These T cell receptor beta chains were read from a single sample in a study of blood T cells in healthy people across ages. From the 5' RACE reads, TCRdb called clonotypes with MiXCR, one entry per CDR3 protein. Counted here are hundreds of thousands of distinct CDR3 sequences, roughly 53% occurring once; the ten biggest clones make up approximately 40%. Sequenced: blood. Receptors were obtained from a man older than 75 in good health. The CDR3 runs from the conserved cysteine through the conserved F or W. The D gene is left open where the match is weak. Size tells how often a clone was seen (once, few, many) or the class of an expanded clone, and some rows leave it out.

TRBJ1-1 | 16 | TRBV6-5 | . | . | TGTGCCAGCAGTACGGGGGATTACTCTGAATGGCCTGAAGCTTTCTTT | CASSTGDYSEWPEAFF
TRBJ2-3 | 15 | TRBV5-1 | . | . | TGCGCCAGCAGCTTGACGGCAGGGAGCACAGATACGCAGTATTTT | CASSLTAGSTDTQYF
TRBJ2-1 | 13 | TRBV10-3 | few | . | TGTGCCATCAGTGAGGGGTGGGGGACTCAGCAGTTCTTC | CAISEGWGTQQFF
TRBJ2-7 | 18 | TRBV6-1 | . | . | TGTGCCAGCAGTGAAGCGCTGGCCGGACGGAGAAATTCCTACGAGCAGTACTTC | CASSEALAGRRNSYEQYF
TRBJ2-3 | 13 | TRBV6-1 | . | . | TGTGCCAGCAGGGGGGGACCTACAAGATACGCGTATTTT | CASRGGPTRYAYF
TRBJ2-5 | 14 | TRBV9 | few | . | TGTGCCAGCAGCCCTGCGGCGATCGGGGAGACCCAGTACTTC | CASSPAAIGETQYF
TRBJ2-7 | 15 | TRBV7-2 | . | . | TGTGCCAGCAGCTTAGGGGGACTTTCAAACTACGAGCAGTACTTC | CASSLGGLSNYEQYF
TRBJ2-2 | 14 | TRBV7-3 | . | TRBD2 | TGTGCCAGCAGCCCTGGGAGGGGAACCGGGGAGCTGTTTTTT | CASSPGRGTGELFF
TRBJ1-2 | 13 | TRBV10-3 | once | . | TGTGCCATCAGTGAGAATCCAGACTATGGCTACACCTTC | CAISENPDYGYTF
TRBJ1-1 | 14 | TRBV4-2 | . | . | TGTGCCAGCAGCCACCTAGAGGGGTCCACTGAAGCTTTCTTT | CASSHLEGSTEAFF
TRBJ2-7 | 12 | TRBV11-1 | few | . | TGTGCCAGCAGCCCTAGAAACTACGAGCAGTACTTC | CASSPRNYEQYF
TRBJ2-1 | 15 | TRBV9 | . | . | TGTGCCAGCACCGACCGCGAGGGCCCCTACAATGAGCAGTTCTTC | CASTDREGPYNEQFF
TRBJ1-4 | 17 | TRBV7-9 | . | . | TGTGCCAGCAGCTTAACAGGCAAGGGCCCAACTAATGAAAAACTGTTTTTT | CASSLTGKGPTNEKLFF
TRBJ1-6 | 14 | TRBV20-1 | . | TRBD1 | TGCAGTGCTAGAACTGACAGGGACAATTCACCCCTCCACTTT | CSARTDRDNSPLHF
TRBJ2-1 | 12 | TRBV29-1 | few | . | TGCAGCGTTGAACTAGGCTACAATGAGCAGTTCTTC | CSVELGYNEQFF
TRBJ2-1 | 15 | TRBV20-1 | few | TRBD2 | TGCAGTGCTAGAGGCGCTAGCGGGAGAAACAATGAGCAGTTCTTC | CSARGASGRNNEQFF
TRBJ2-3 | 12 | TRBV28 | . | . | TGTGCCAGCACCAGCGAGCACAGATACGCGTATTTT | CASTSEHRYAYF
TRBJ2-3 | 12 | TRBV20-1 | . | . | TGCAGTGCTCCGGGGCTTGGGGATACGCAGTATTTT | CSAPGLGDTQYF
TRBJ2-5 | 13 | TRBV5-8 | . | TRBD1 | TGTGCCAGCAGCTTGAGGGGGCTGGGGGAGCAGTACTTC | CASSLRGLGEQYF
TRBJ2-7 | 12 | TRBV29-1 | few | . | TGCAGCGTGGGGGACGGTACCTACGAGCAGTACTTC | CSVGDGTYEQYF
TRBJ2-3 | 16 | TRBV5-1 | few | TRBD2 | TGCGCCAGCAGCTTGGAACTAGCGCAGAGCACAGATACGCAGTATTTT | CASSLELAQSTDTQYF
TRBJ2-5 | 14 | TRBV27 | . | . | TGTGCCAGCAGTACGACAGCGCCGGGGGAGACCCAGTACTTC | CASSTTAPGETQYF
TRBJ2-3 | 13 | TRBV2 | . | . | TGTGCCAGCAGTGAAATTGGGAGCAGATACGCGTATTTT | CASSEIGSRYAYF
TRBJ1-2 | 14 | TRBV6-6 | . | . | TGTGCCAGCAGTTACCCGGGAGTGGGGAATGGCTACACCTTC | CASSYPGVGNGYTF
TRBJ2-7 | 15 | TRBV28 | . | . | TGTGCCAGCAGTTTTTCTTCGCCAGGAGTTTACGAGCAGTACTTC | CASSFSSPGVYEQYF
TRBJ1-1 | 15 | TRBV7-8 | . | TRBD1 | TGTGCCAGCAGCTTAGCGCTGGGACAGGGGGCTGAAGCTTTCTTT | CASSLALGQGAEAFF
TRBJ2-1 | 16 | TRBV12-3/TRBV12-4 | . | TRBD2 | TGTACCAGCACCCGGCCAAGCGGGAGAAAGATCAATGAGCAGTTCTTC | CTSTRPSGRKINEQFF
TRBJ1-2 | 15 | TRBV7-2 | . | . | TGTGCCAGCAGCCACATCACCCTGGACAGTCCTGGCTACACCTTC | CASSHITLDSPGYTF
TRBJ1-1 | 20 | TRBV29-1 | . | . | TGCAGCGTTGAAGATTCCAAGGGGCCTGCCCTTCTTCCCTTGAACACTGAAGCTTTCTTT | CSVEDSKGPALLPLNTEAFF
TRBJ2-7 | 15 | TRBV5-5 | . | . | TGTGCCAGCAGCTTGGTTCCGGTACCCTCCTACGAGCAGTACTTC | CASSLVPVPSYEQYF
TRBJ2-1 | 16 | TRBV24-1 | . | TRBD2 | TGTGCCACCAGTGACCGGACTAGCGGGAGCGGAAATGAGCAGTTCTTC | CATSDRTSGSGNEQFF
TRBJ2-3 | 16 | TRBV29-1 | . | TRBD2 | TGCAGCGTTGAAGACTTCACGGGACTAGCGGGGGATACGCAGTATTTT | CSVEDFTGLAGDTQYF
TRBJ2-3 | 15 | TRBV2 | few | . | TGTGCCAGCGGGACTTCCGAACCTGGCACAGATACGCAGTATTTT | CASGTSEPGTDTQYF
TRBJ2-1 | 18 | TRBV11-2 | . | TRBD2 | TGTGCCAGCAGCTTAGATCAGGCGGGAGGGCCCTCCTACAATGAGCAGTTCTTC | CASSLDQAGGPSYNEQFF
TRBJ2-3 | 13 | TRBV6-2/TRBV6-3 | many | . | TGTGCCAGCAGCCAGACTAGGCCGGATACGCAGTATTTT | CASSQTRPDTQYF
TRBJ2-5 | 15 | TRBV21-1 | . | . | TGTGCCAGCAGCCCATGGGACAGCCTAGAAGAGACCCAGTACTTC | CASSPWDSLEETQYF
TRBJ2-5 | 15 | TRBV10-3 | . | TRBD1 | TGTGCCATCAGTGCCGGGACAGGGTTGCAAGAGACCCAGTACTTC | CAISAGTGLQETQYF
TRBJ2-1 | 14 | TRBV20-1 | . | . | TGCAGTGCTAGAGATCCTTCGAGGCCGGATGAGCAGTTCTTC | CSARDPSRPDEQFF
TRBJ2-7 | 16 | TRBV5-1 | . | TRBD2 | TGCGCCAGCAGCCCCGGGGGGGCGGGAGGCACCTACGAGCAGTACTTC | CASSPGGAGGTYEQYF